This T cell receptor beta chain was observed in a study of OX40 agonist ivuxolimab in advanced cancers. Study-wide context: Patients undergoing dose escalation presented with hepatocellular carcinoma, melanoma, renal cell or head and neck cancer. Treatment received earlier with anti-PD-1, anti-PD-L1 or anti-CTLA-4 agents was allowed, and under 50% had some.

Overall study results and limits: Both blood CD4+ and CD8+ T cells showed clonal growth by week 6 at 0.1 to 3.0 mg/kg.

As regards this clone: Its target is unknown.

With 7 bases removed from V and 4 bases from J, the gap between germline ends came to 13 bases. The CDR3 contains 14 residues. Germline CDR1 reads MNHNY; CDR2 reads SVGAGI (reference sequence). Patients were ruled out by autoimmune disease history or systemic immunosuppression. TCRdb's table, derived via immunoSEQ multiplex PCR, lists solely in-frame clones and lacks some. The sample contains fewer than 90,000 clones, around 87% of which appear only once. This sequence was found in an adult with an advanced solid tumor such as melanoma, head and neck, liver or kidney cancer. The chain links TRBV6-6 to TRBJ2-2; possibly TRBD2 for D (6 bases). Material: CD4+ or CD8+ T cells sorted from blood, obtained in a trial of the OX40 agonist ivuxolimab. The CDR3, as DNA: TGTGCCAGCACCTCTGGGCGGGGCACCGGGGAGCTGTTTTTT. Translation: CASTSGRGTGELFF.